This T cell receptor beta chain is from a study of T cell responses to AZD1222 COVID-19 vaccine. The sample holds one count of this clone. The same CDR3 is also encoded by other DNA sequences in this sample. Sequenced by immunoSEQ multiplex PCR; TCRdb stores in-frame clones only, minus some. The repertoire holds about 130,000 clones, with about 90% as singletons. Germline V gives CDR1 MDHEN, CDR2 SYDVKM. V gave up 8 bases and J gave up 2 bases; unmatched junction bases: 7. This CDR3 region has 14 residues. This chain links TRBV28 with TRBJ2-7; TRBD1 agrees at 9 bases. This clonotype was obtained from an adult in good health. Sequencing used peripheral blood, obtained on day 0 of AZD1222 vaccination. The CDR3 is CASRTGTGTYEQYF. The DNA of the CDR3 is TGTGCCAGCCGGACCGGGACAGGGACCTACGAGCAGTACTTC. Drawing the rest from reference TRBV28 and TRBJ2-7, the complete variable domain is DVKVTQSSRYLVKRTGEKVFLECVQDMDHENMFWYRQDPGLGLRLIYFSYDVKMKEKGDIPEGYSVSREKKERFSLILESASTNQTSMYLCASRTGTGTYEQYFGPGTRLTVT.